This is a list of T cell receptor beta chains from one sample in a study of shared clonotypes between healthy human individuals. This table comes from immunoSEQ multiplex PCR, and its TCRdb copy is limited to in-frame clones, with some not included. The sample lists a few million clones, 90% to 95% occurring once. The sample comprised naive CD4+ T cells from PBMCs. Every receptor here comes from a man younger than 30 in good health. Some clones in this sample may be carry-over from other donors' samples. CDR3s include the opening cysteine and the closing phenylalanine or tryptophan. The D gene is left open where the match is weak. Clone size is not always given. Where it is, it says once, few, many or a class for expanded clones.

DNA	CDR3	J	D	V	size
TGTGCCAGCAGCCTCCGGGACAAGTCGGCGAACACTGAAGCTTTCTTT	CASSLRDKSANTEAFF	TRBJ1-1	NA	TRBV7-9	few
TGTGCCAGCAGTTTGAGCAGACCCGGTTTTGGCACAGATACGCAGTATTTT	CASSLSRPGFGTDTQYF	TRBJ2-3	NA	TRBV27	NA
TGTGCCAGCAGTTACCAGGACGGGAACACCGGGGAGCTGTTTTTT	CASSYQDGNTGELFF	TRBJ2-2	NA	TRBV6-5	NA
TGCGCCAGCAGCCGGGATCCAGGGGGGGCCAGTGGCTATGGCTACACCTTC	CASSRDPGGASGYGYTF	TRBJ1-2	TRBD1	TRBV5-1	once
TGTGCCAGCAGTTTCGACAGGAGCGGGAACGTCCCCAGCGAGCAGTACTTC	CASSFDRSGNVPSEQYF	TRBJ2-7	NA	TRBV28	NA
TGTGCCAGTAGTAACCCCCTTCGGCGGGGGAACACTGAAGCTTTCTTT	CASSNPLRRGNTEAFF	TRBJ1-1	NA	TRBV19	few
TGTGCCAGCACCTCGGGACCCGCCGGGAACGGGGAGCTGTTTTTT	CASTSGPAGNGELFF	TRBJ2-2	NA	TRBV9	NA
TGCGCCAGCAGCCAAGAGGGGCTGTGGGGCTACACCTTC	CASSQEGLWGYTF	TRBJ1-2	NA	TRBV4-1	NA
TGTGCCAGCAGTCCCTTCTGGACTAGCGGGAGAAAGTCCTACAATGAGCAGTTCTTC	CASSPFWTSGRKSYNEQFF	TRBJ2-1	TRBD2	TRBV28	NA
TGTGCCAGCAGCTTAGTCTTGGACAGGTCCTATGGCTACACCTTC	CASSLVLDRSYGYTF	TRBJ1-2	TRBD1	TRBV11-2	NA
TGTGCCAGCAGCCCCGCGGAGTCCAGTGAGCAGTTCTTC	CASSPAESSEQFF	TRBJ2-1	NA	TRBV11-3	NA
TGTGCCAGCAGCCCTCGCTCGGGACTAGCGGGAGTATCCGATACGCAGTATTTT	CASSPRSGLAGVSDTQYF	TRBJ2-3	TRBD2	TRBV9	once
TGTGCCAGCAGCGTACTGCCGGAGACAGCTTTAACCGGGGAGCTGTTTTTT	CASSVLPETALTGELFF	TRBJ2-2	NA	TRBV9	once
TGTGCCAGCAGTTCGAGGGGGCGCCTCGCTGAAGCTTTCTTT	CASSSRGRLAEAFF	TRBJ1-1	TRBD1	TRBV27	NA
TGCAGCGTTGCTGGACTAGCGGGAGCCGGGGAGCTGTTTTTT	CSVAGLAGAGELFF	TRBJ2-2	TRBD2	TRBV29-1	NA
TGTGCCAGCAGCTTGTCGCAGGGGGCGTCCTACGAGCAGTACTTC	CASSLSQGASYEQYF	TRBJ2-7	TRBD1	TRBV5-4	NA
TGTGCCAGCAGCGTAGGGGGGAACTCCTACGAGCAGTACTTC	CASSVGGNSYEQYF	TRBJ2-7	NA	TRBV9	NA
TGTGCCAGCAGCTCACCGCTCGGCACCGAAGGCACCGGGGAGCTGTTTTTT	CASSSPLGTEGTGELFF	TRBJ2-2	NA	TRBV5-4	NA
TGTGCCAGCAGCTTAGTATTTGGGGACACTGAAGCTTTCTTT	CASSLVFGDTEAFF	TRBJ1-1	NA	TRBV7-2	NA
TGTGCCAGCAGCTTACAGGGAGGCTCCTACAATGAGCAGTTCTTC	CASSLQGGSYNEQFF	TRBJ2-1	NA	TRBV7-6	NA
TGTGCCAGCAGCTTGGGAACCCCCGTCGAGCAGTACTTC	CASSLGTPVEQYF	TRBJ2-7	NA	TRBV5-6	NA
TGTGCCAGTAAAGGGAACAGGGGGGAGACCCAGTACTTC	CASKGNRGETQYF	TRBJ2-5	TRBD1	TRBV19	NA
TGTGCCAGCAGCTCGGACGGTTTAGGGAATGAGCAGTTCTTC	CASSSDGLGNEQFF	TRBJ2-1	NA	TRBV7-7	NA
TGTGCCAGCAGTTTATGGAGGGGACAAAAAGAGACCCAGTACTTC	CASSLWRGQKETQYF	TRBJ2-5	NA	TRBV28	NA
TGTGCCAGCAGCTTGTTGGGGCGGTCTGGGGCCAACGTCCTGACTTTC	CASSLLGRSGANVLTF	TRBJ2-6	NA	TRBV5-8	NA
TGTGCCAGCAGCTTAGAGGTTGCGGACAGAAAGCAGTACTTC	CASSLEVADRKQYF	TRBJ2-7	NA	TRBV11-2	NA
TGTGCCAGCAGTTTTGGACAGGGCTATACCGAGCAGTACTTC	CASSFGQGYTEQYF	TRBJ2-7	TRBD1	TRBV28	NA
TGTGCCAGCAGTGAAGGACGGAGCTCTGGGGCCAACGTCCTGACTTTC	CASSEGRSSGANVLTF	TRBJ2-6	NA	TRBV2	NA
TGTGCCAGCAGCTTGGCGAGGGCCCAAATTTCAACTAATGAAAAACTGTTTTTT	CASSLARAQISTNEKLFF	TRBJ1-4	NA	TRBV7-9	NA
TGTGCTCACACAAACACCGGGGAGCTGTTTTTT	CAHTNTGELFF	TRBJ2-2	NA	TRBV28	NA
TGTGCCAGCAGTTTTGGGACTAGCGGCTACGAGCAGTACTTC	CASSFGTSGYEQYF	TRBJ2-7	TRBD2	TRBV28	many
TGTGCCAGCAGTCAGGGGGCTCGAGCTTTCTTT	CASSQGARAFF	TRBJ1-1	TRBD1	TRBV2	once
TGTGCCAGCTCACCGACTAGCGGGCTGTCCTACAATGAGCAGTTCTTC	CASSPTSGLSYNEQFF	TRBJ2-1	TRBD2	TRBV18	NA
TGTGCCAGCACCGTAACCGGGACGCGGACTAGCGGGAGGTACAATGAGCAGTTCTTC	CASTVTGTRTSGRYNEQFF	TRBJ2-1	TRBD2	TRBV27	NA
TGTGCCAGCAGCCAAGGGGGCCTGAACACTGAAGCTTTCTTT	CASSQGGLNTEAFF	TRBJ1-1	NA	TRBV4-2	NA
TGTGCCAGCAGCTCCGGGTGGGGGCCACGTGAGGAGACCCAGTACTTC	CASSSGWGPREETQYF	TRBJ2-5	NA	TRBV7-8	NA
TGTGCCAGCAGCTTGGGGGACAGGGCGCAAGAGACCCAGTACTTC	CASSLGDRAQETQYF	TRBJ2-5	TRBD1	TRBV5-8	once
TGTGCCAGCATAACCTCCGGGACCACCTACGAGCAGTACTTC	CASITSGTTYEQYF	TRBJ2-7	NA	TRBV6-5	NA
TGTGCCAGCAGCTTAGCGGACAGCCCCTCCTACGAGCAGTACTTC	CASSLADSPSYEQYF	TRBJ2-7	NA	TRBV7-6	NA
TGCGCCAGCAGCCAAACCTACACGAGCTCCTATAATTCACCCCTCCACTTT	CASSQTYTSSYNSPLHF	TRBJ1-6	NA	TRBV4-1	once
TGCGCCAGCAGCCTGTTAACTAGCACAGATACGCAGTATTTT	CASSLLTSTDTQYF	TRBJ2-3	NA	TRBV5-1	once
TGCGCCAGCAGCTTTTCGGCGAACACCGGGGAGCTGTTTTTT	CASSFSANTGELFF	TRBJ2-2	NA	TRBV5-1	NA
TGTGCCAGCAGCTTAAGCACAGATACGCAGTATTTT	CASSLSTDTQYF	TRBJ2-3	NA	TRBV7-6	NA
TGTGCCAGCAGTTACGCGAGGGACCCGTTCTTCGAGCAGTACTTC	CASSYARDPFFEQYF	TRBJ2-7	NA	TRBV6-5	NA
TGTGCCAGCAGCCGCCTGTCCGTAAAGGGGGACATTCAGTACTTC	CASSRLSVKGDIQYF	TRBJ2-4	NA	TRBV11-2	NA
TGTGCCAGCAGTTCCCGACCGGGACTAGGAACCTACGAGCAGTACTTC	CASSSRPGLGTYEQYF	TRBJ2-7	TRBD2	TRBV27	NA
TGTGCCAGTAGTAATGAGGAGGGGATGAACACTGAAGCTTTCTTT	CASSNEEGMNTEAFF	TRBJ1-1	NA	TRBV19	once
TGCGCCAGCAGCTTGATTACGCAGGCAAATTCGTACGAGCAGTACTTC	CASSLITQANSYEQYF	TRBJ2-7	NA	TRBV5-1	NA
TGTGCCAGCTCACCGGGGGGGTCGGAGGTTGTCACTGAAGCTTTCTTT	CASSPGGSEVVTEAFF	TRBJ1-1	NA	TRBV18	NA
TGTGCCAGTAGCCGGGACTTAGATGGCTACACCTTC	CASSRDLDGYTF	TRBJ1-2	NA	TRBV19	NA
TGCGCCAGCAGTGAGCAGGTAGATGGGACTGAAGCTTTCTTT	CASSEQVDGTEAFF	TRBJ1-1	NA	TRBV10-1	few
TGCACCAGCAGCCAAGATAAATTGGGGGTGGGTTTTCTGTACCAAGAGACCCAGTACTTC	CTSSQDKLGVGFLYQETQYF	TRBJ2-5	NA	TRBV1	NA
TGTGTCAGAAGCTTCGGGACTGCGGGGCAGTACTTC	CVRSFGTAGQYF	TRBJ2-7	NA	TRBV7-5	NA
TGTGCCAGCAGCTTAGACGGGGGTGGGGAGACCCAGTACTTC	CASSLDGGGETQYF	TRBJ2-5	NA	TRBV7-2	NA
TGTGCCAGCAGCGCCCGAATCCAGGAGACCCAGTACTTC	CASSARIQETQYF	TRBJ2-5	NA	TRBV9	NA
TGTGCCAGCAGCCCTAATAATGGAGGCGGGGGAGACATTCAGTACTTC	CASSPNNGGGGDIQYF	TRBJ2-4	TRBD2	TRBV7-2	NA
TGTGCCAGCAGCGTAGATGGGGGGCTTAGAGAGCAGTACTTC	CASSVDGGLREQYF	TRBJ2-7	NA	TRBV9	NA
TGTGCCAGCAGCTCCTATGACACCGGGGAGCTGTTTTTT	CASSSYDTGELFF	TRBJ2-2	NA	TRBV7-3	NA
TGTGCCAGCAGCTTAATTGGGGGGGTCACAGATACGCAGTATTTT	CASSLIGGVTDTQYF	TRBJ2-3	TRBD2	TRBV7-3	NA
TGTGCCAGCAGCTTAGGGGACCCCCAAGAGACCCAGTACTTC	CASSLGDPQETQYF	TRBJ2-5	NA	TRBV7-2	NA